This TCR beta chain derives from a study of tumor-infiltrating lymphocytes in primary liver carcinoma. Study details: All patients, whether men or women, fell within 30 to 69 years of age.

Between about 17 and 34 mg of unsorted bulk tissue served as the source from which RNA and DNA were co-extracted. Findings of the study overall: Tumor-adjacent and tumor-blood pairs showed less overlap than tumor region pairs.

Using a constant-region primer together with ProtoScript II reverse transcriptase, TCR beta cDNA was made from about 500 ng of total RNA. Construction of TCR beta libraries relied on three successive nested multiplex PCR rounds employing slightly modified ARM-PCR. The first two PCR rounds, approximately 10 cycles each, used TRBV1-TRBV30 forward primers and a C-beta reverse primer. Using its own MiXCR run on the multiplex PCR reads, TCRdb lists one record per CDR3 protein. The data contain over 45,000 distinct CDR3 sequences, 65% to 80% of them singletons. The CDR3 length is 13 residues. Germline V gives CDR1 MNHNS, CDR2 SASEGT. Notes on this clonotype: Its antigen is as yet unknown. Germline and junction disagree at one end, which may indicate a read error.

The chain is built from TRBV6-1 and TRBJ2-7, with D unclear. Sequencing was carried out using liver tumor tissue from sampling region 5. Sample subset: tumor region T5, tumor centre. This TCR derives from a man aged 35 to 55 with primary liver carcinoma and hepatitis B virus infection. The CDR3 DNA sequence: TGTGTCAGCAGTGAATGGATTCTCTACGAGCGGTACTTC. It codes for CVSSEWILYERYF.